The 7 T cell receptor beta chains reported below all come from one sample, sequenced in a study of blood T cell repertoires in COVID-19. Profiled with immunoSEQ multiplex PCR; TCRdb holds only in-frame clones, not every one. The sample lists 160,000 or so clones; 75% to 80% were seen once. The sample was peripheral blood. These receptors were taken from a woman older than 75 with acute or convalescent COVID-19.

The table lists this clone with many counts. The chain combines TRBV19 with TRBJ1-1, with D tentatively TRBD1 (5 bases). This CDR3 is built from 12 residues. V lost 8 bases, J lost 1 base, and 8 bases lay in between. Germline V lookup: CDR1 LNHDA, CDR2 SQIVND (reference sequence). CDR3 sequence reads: CASGQPNTEAFF. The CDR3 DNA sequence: TGTGCCAGTGGACAACCGAACACTGAAGCTTTCTTT.

As DNA, the CDR3 is TGTGCCAGCAGTTACGTGCGAAGAACGAACACCGGGGAGCTGTTTTTT. This encodes CASSYVRRTNTGELFF. The gene calls are TRBV6-2 or TRBV6-3 and TRBJ2-2; D is unclear. V lost 2 bases and J lost 0, with 10 bases in between. This CDR3 is built from 16 residues. Germline V CDR1 and CDR2: MNHEY, SVGEGT.

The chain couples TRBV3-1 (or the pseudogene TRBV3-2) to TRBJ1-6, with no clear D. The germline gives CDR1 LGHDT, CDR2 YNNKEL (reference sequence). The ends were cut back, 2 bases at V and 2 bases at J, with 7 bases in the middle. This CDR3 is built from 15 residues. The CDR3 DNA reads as TGTGCCAGCAGCCAAAGCGAGGCCTATAATTCACCCCTCCACTTT. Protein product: CASSQSEAYNSPLHF.

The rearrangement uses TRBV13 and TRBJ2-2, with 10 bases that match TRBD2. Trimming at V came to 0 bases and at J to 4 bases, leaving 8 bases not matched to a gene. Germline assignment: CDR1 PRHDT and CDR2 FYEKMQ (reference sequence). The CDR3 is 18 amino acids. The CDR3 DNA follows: TGTGCCAGCAGCTTAGGATGGCTAGCGGGAGTTGGCACCGGGGAGCTGTTTTTT. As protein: CASSLGWLAGVGTGELFF.

The CDR3 DNA sequence: TGCGCCAGCAGTATACAGGGGCAAGCGCAGTATTTT. Protein product: CASSIQGQAQYF. This chain uses TRBV10-1 with TRBJ2-3; 7 bases line up with TRBD1. V shed 5 bases and J 10 bases; nucleotides not matched to a gene: 6. Germline CDR1 reads WNHNN; CDR2 reads SYGVQD (reference sequence). This CDR3 is 12 amino acids long.

CDR3 DNA sequence: TGTGCCTGGAGCAATTGGCAGATGAACACTGAAGCTTTCTTT. This sequence encodes CAWSNWQMNTEAFF. This chain links TRBV30 with TRBJ1-1, with D unclear. CDR1 GTSNPN and CDR2 SVGIG come from the germline V gene (reference sequence). V lost 3 bases to trimming and J lost 0 bases, with 11 bases between them. The CDR3 has 14 amino acids.

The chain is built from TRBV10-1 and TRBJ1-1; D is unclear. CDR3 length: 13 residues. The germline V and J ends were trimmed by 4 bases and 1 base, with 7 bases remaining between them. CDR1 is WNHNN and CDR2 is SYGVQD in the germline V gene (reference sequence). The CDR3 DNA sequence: TGCGCCAGCAGTGCCCAGTCGAACACTGAAGCTTTCTTT. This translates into CASSAQSNTEAFF.